The sequence of this T cell receptor beta chain was determined in a study of blood T cell repertoires in COVID-19. Study-level background: There were acute and convalescent COVID-19 samples, and they came from the United States, Italy and Spain.

Profiling relied on immunoSEQ multiplex PCR, and the TCRdb table lists in-frame clones only, not all of them. The sample records 130,000 to 150,000 clones, roughly 80% being singletons. The CDR3 is made up of 14 amino acids. Germline loops: CDR1 MNHEY, CDR2 SVGAGI. The V gene lost 5 bases and the J gene lost 6 bases, with 17 bases spanning the gap. The sequencing sample was made of PBMCs or T cells enriched from blood (not recorded which). This sequence joins TRBV6-5 and TRBJ2-7; D may be TRBD2 (6 bases). The TCR was taken from a man aged 35 to 55 with acute COVID-19. CDR3 bases: TGTGCCAGCAGTCGAAAGACGGGCGGGGTCGAGCAGTACTTC. The encoded protein is CASSRKTGGVEQYF.